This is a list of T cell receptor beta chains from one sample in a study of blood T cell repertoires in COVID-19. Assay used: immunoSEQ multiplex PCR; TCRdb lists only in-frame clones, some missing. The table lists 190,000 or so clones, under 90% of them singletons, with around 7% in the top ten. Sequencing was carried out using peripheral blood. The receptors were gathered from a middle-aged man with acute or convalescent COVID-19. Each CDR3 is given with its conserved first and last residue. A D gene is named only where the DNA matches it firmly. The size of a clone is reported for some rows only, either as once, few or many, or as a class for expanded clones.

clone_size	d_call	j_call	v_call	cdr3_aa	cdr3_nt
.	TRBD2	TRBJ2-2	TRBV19	CASRQTGTSVTGELFF	TGTGCCAGTAGGCAAACCGGGACTAGCGTCACCGGGGAGCTGTTTTTT
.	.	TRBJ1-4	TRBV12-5	CASGLTPDSALGKLFF	TGTGCTAGTGGTTTGACCCCCGACAGTGCCCTTGGAAAACTGTTTTTT
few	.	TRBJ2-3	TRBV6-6	CASRLEAQITDTQYF	TGTGCCAGCAGGCTTGAGGCGCAAATTACAGATACGCAGTATTTT
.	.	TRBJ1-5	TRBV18	CASSGDGFSNQPQHF	TGTGCCAGCTCGGGCGACGGCTTTAGCAATCAGCCCCAGCATTTT
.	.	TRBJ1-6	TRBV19	CASSEVPGGMSAPLHF	TGTGCCAGTAGTGAAGTTCCGGGGGGGATGTCGGCCCCCCTCCACTTT
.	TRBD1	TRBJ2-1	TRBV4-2	CASSLGAGQGRNEQFF	TGTGCCAGCAGCCTCGGGGCGGGACAGGGAAGAAATGAGCAGTTCTTC
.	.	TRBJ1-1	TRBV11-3	CASSFTVNTEAFF	TGTGCCAGCAGTTTCACGGTGAACACTGAAGCTTTCTTT
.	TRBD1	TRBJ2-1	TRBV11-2	CASSLEVDRGQDNEQFF	TGTGCCAGCAGCTTAGAGGTCGACAGGGGGCAGGACAATGAGCAGTTCTTC
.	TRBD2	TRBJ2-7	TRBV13	CASSLDGRGGSDEQYF	TGTGCCAGCAGCTTAGACGGGCGGGGGGGCTCGGACGAGCAGTACTTC
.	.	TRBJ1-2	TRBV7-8	CASSLRTNYGYTF	TGTGCCAGCAGCTTACGTACTAACTATGGCTACACCTTC
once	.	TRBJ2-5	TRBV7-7	CASSLRVKETQYF	TGTGCCAGCAGCTTGCGAGTAAAAGAGACCCAGTACTTC
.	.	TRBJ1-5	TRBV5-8	CASSLAPRVANQPQHF	TGTGCCAGCAGCTTGGCCCCGCGGGTGGCCAATCAGCCCCAGCATTTT
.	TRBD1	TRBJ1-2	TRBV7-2	CASSWDRDFGYTF	TGTGCCAGCAGTTGGGACAGGGACTTTGGCTACACCTTC
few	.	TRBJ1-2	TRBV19	CASRPTPENYGYTF	TGTGCCAGTAGGCCGACACCAGAAAACTATGGCTACACCTTC
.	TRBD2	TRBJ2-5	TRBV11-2	CASSLASGGGRTQYF	TGTGCCAGCAGCTTAGCTAGCGGGGGAGGTAGGACCCAGTACTTC
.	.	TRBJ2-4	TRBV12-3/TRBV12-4	CASSLSGFPSF	TGTGCCAGCAGTTTATCGGGGTTCCCATCCTTC
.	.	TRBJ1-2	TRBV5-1	CASSSDRVHGYTF	TGCGCCAGCAGCTCGGATCGGGTTCATGGCTACACCTTC
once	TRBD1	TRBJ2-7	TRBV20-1	CSASGYGTGLYEQYF	TGCAGTGCTAGTGGCTACGGGACAGGGTTGTACGAGCAGTACTTC
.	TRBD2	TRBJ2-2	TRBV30	CAWRLAGGQNGELFF	TGTGCCTGGAGGCTAGCGGGGGGGCAGAACGGGGAGCTGTTTTTT
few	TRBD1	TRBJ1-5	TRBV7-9	CASSLDRGGNQPQHF	TGTGCCAGCAGCTTAGACAGGGGGGGCAATCAGCCCCAGCATTTT
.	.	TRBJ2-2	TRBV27	CASSLFGTLAGELFF	TGTGCCAGCAGTTTATTCGGGACTCTTGCCGGGGAGCTGTTTTTT
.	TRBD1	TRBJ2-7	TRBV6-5	CASKGTGGWNEQYF	TGTGCCAGCAAGGGGACAGGGGGTTGGAACGAGCAGTACTTC